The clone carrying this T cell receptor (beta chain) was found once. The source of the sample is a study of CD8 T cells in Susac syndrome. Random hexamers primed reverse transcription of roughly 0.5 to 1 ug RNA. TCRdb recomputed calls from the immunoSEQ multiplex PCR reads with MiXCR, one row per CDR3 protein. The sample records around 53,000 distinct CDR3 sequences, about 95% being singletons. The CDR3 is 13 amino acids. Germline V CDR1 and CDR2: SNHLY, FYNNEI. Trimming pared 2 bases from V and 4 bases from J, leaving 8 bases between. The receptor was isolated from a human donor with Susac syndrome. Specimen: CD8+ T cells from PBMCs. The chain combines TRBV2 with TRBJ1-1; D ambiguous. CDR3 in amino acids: CASSERVSTEAFF. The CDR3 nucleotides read TGTGCCAGCAGTGAAAGGGTGAGCACTGAAGCTTTCTTT.